This T cell receptor (beta chain) emerged from a study of vaccination and CD4 T cells after COVID-19. The overall study: Four females and six males made up the convalescents, with two Hispanic.

Study results and caveats: Recorded median SARS-CoV-2-reactive clonotype numbers increased from about 20 to 38 without reaching significance.

V was clipped by 0 bases and J by 0 bases, with 8 bases between them. Germline loops: CDR1 DFQATT, CDR2 SNEGSKA (reference sequence). The CDR3 loop spans 14 amino acids. Documented treatment: approximately 11-day PBMC culture with coronavirus spike peptide pools or control peptides (ViraFEST assay). Researchers reported culturing 2 million or so PBMCs per well with roughly 10 IU/ml IL-2 and about 9 ug/ml peptide pools. The sample holds a few counts of this clonotype. As yet, its antigen is unknown. Researchers used the Oncomine TCR Beta short-read assay to sequence DNA from cultured CD4+ T cells. Cultured CD4+ T cells were the source of extracted genomic DNA. TCRdb ran MiXCR on the PCR reads and lists one entry per CDR3 protein. This table holds about 16,000 distinct CDR3 sequences, about two fifths found once.

This specimen was CD4+ T cells from blood, cultured in vitro, taken after SARS-CoV-2 vaccination. The TCR originated in a human donor who had recovered from COVID-19. This chain joins TRBV20-1 and TRBJ1-1; D unclear. The CDR3 DNA follows: TGCAGTGCTAGAGATAGGACGGTGAACACTGAAGCTTTCTTT. This encodes CSARDRTVNTEAFF.